Sequencing of this TCR beta chain was carried out in a study of human T cells and chemical hapten exposure. Overall study: Sensitization involved placing 2% DPC onto a roughly 2 cm by roughly 2 cm region of upper inner arm skin. Cases of alopecia areata, totalis or universalis occurred in a predominantly female patient group. The study traced per-sample TCR yield variation mainly to small differences in pooled library volumes. The study's findings and limits: Compared with pre-sensitization or healthy control sets, expanded TCRs clustered more.

MiXCR was run by TCRdb on the RACE reads, yielding one entry per CDR3 protein. This sample yields 75,000 to 95,000 distinct CDR3 sequences, of which approximately 12% are seen a single time; around 3.2% belongs to the top ten. The time point is: patch test 1, 2 weeks after DPC sensitization. Treatment given: therapeutic diphenylcyclopropenone sensitization with weekly scalp DPC. Looked up from germline, CDR1 is ENHRY and CDR2 is SYGVKD. V dropped 6 bases and J dropped 5 bases, with 8 bases sitting between them. The length of the CDR3 is 12 residues. Notes on this clonotype: Its antigen is still unknown.

The material was whole blood, obtained in connection with sensitization to the hapten diphenylcyclopropenone (DPC). The receptor was derived from a woman aged 60-75 years with alopecia areata. Some clones in this sample may be carry-over from other donors' samples. The gene calls are TRBV10-3 and TRBJ1-5; D might be TRBD1 (5 bases). Written as DNA, the CDR3 is TGTGCCATCAGAGGAGGGGATCAGCCCCAGCATTTT. It encodes CAIRGGDQPQHF.